This paragraph covers one T cell receptor beta chain sequence. The V gene end was trimmed by 6 bases and the J gene end by 5 bases; junction bases not matched to a gene: 8. CDR1 is MNHEY and CDR2 is SVGEGT in the germline V gene. The CDR3 contains 17 residues. The record originates from a study of T cell repertoires in cytomegalovirus infection. At the level of the study: TCR beta signatures that were public indicated CMV infection and matching HLA type.

TCRdb itself ran the reads through MiXCR, one entry per CDR3 protein. Among 150,000 to 200,000 distinct CDR3 sequences listed, roughly a sixth were seen once. The V call is TRBV6-2 or TRBV6-3, the J call TRBJ2-1; TRBD2 matches at 15 bases. Sequencing input: CD8+ T cells from PBMCs. The sequence was collected from a human donor in good health (CMV status not recorded). Some clones in this sample may be carry-over from other donors' samples. The CDR3 nucleotides are TGTGCCAGCAGCATCGGACTAGCGGGGGGGAATAACAATGAGCAGTTCTTC. This gives the protein CASSIGLAGGNNNEQFF.